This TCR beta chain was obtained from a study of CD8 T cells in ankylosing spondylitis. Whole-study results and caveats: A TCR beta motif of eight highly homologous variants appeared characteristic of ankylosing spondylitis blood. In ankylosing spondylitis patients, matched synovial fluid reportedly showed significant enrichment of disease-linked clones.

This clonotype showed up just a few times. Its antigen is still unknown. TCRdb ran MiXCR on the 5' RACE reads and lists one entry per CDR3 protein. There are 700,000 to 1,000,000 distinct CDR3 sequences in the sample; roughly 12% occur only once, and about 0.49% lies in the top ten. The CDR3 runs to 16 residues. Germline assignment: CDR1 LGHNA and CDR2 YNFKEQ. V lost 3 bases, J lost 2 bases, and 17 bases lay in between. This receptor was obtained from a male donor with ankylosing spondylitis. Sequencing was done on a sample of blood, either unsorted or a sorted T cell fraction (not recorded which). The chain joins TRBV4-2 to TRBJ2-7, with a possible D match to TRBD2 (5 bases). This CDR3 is CASSQEDLAEAYEQYF. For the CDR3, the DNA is TGTGCCAGCAGCCAGGAGGACCTAGCAGAGGCCTACGAGCAGTACTTC.